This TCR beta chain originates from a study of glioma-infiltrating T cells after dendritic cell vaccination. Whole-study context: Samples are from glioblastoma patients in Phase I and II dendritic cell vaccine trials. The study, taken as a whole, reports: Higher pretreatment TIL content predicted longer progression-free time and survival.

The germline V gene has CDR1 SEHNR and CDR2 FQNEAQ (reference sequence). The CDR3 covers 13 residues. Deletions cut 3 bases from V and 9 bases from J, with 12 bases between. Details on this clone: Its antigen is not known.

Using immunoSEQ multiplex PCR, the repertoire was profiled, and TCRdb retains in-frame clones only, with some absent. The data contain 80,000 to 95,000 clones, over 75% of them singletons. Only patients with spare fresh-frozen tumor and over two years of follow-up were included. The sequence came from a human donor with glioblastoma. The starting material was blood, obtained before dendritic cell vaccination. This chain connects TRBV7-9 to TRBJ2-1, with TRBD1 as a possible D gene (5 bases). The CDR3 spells CASSLLWGSEQFF. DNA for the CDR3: TGTGCCAGCAGCTTGCTATGGGGCAGTGAGCAGTTCTTC.